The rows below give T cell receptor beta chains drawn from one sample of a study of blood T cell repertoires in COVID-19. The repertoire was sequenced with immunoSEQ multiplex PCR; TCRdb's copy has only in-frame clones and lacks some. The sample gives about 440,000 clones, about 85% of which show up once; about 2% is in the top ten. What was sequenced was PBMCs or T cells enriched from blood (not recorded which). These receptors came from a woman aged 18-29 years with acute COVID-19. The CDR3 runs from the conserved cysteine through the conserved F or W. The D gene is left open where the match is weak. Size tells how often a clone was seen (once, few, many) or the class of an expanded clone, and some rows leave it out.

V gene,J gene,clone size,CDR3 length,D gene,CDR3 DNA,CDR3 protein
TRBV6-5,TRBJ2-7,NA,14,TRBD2,TGTGCCAGCAGTTACTCGACGACTAGCGACGAGCAGTACTTC,CASSYSTTSDEQYF
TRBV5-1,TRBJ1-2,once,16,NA,TGCGCCAGCAGGGCCCAGGTGTTAAGGCCCAACTATGGCTACACCTTC,CASRAQVLRPNYGYTF
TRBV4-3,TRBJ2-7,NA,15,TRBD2,TGCGCCAGCAGCCAAGCGGGACTAGATGGCTACGAGCAGTACTTC,CASSQAGLDGYEQYF
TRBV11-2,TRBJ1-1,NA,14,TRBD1,TGTGCCAGCAGCAAGGGACAGGGGTGGACTGAAGCTTTCTTT,CASSKGQGWTEAFF
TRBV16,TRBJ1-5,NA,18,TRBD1,TGTGCCAGCAGCCACGGGACAGGGGGCTACAATAGGAATCAGCCCCAGCATTTT,CASSHGTGGYNRNQPQHF
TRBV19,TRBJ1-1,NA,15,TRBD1,TGTGCCAGTTCCTCAAGCAGGGGGATGGGGGCTGAAGCTTTCTTT,CASSSSRGMGAEAFF
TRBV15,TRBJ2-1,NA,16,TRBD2,TGTGCCACCAGCGAGAGGACTAGCGGTTCCTACAATGAGCAGTTCTTC,CATSERTSGSYNEQFF
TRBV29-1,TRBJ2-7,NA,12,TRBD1,TGCAGCGTTGTCGGGACAGGGTACGAGCAGTACTTC,CSVVGTGYEQYF
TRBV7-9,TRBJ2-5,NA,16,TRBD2,TGTGCCAGCAGCTCAATCCGACTAGCGGGGGAGCAGACCCAGTACTTC,CASSSIRLAGEQTQYF
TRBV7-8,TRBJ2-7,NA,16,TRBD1,TGTGCCAGCAGCTCCCTGAAGGGCAGGGGGCCCCACGAGCAGTACTTC,CASSSLKGRGPHEQYF
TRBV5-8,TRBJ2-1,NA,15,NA,TGTGCCAGCAGTCGTACACAGAGCTCCTACAATGAGCAGTTCTTC,CASSRTQSSYNEQFF
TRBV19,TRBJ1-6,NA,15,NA,TGTGCCAGTAGCAGTAGAGGCTCCTATAATTCACCCCTCCACTTT,CASSSRGSYNSPLHF
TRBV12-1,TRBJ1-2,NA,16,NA,TGTGCCAGCAGTCATGTCCGGGACAGAGACGGCTATGGCTACACCTTC,CASSHVRDRDGYGYTF
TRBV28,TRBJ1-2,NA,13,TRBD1,TGTGCCAGCAGTTTGACAGGGGTCCGTGGCTACACCTTC,CASSLTGVRGYTF
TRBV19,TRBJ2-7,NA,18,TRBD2,TGTGCCGATAAGTCACGAACCGGGACTAGCGGGAGCTCCTACGAGCAGTACTTC,CADKSRTGTSGSSYEQYF
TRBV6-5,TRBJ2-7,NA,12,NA,TGTGCCAGCGCCCCACGAGGCCACGAGCAGTACTTC,CASAPRGHEQYF
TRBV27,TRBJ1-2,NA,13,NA,TGTGCCAGCAGACGGACAGCGTCCTATGGCTACACCTTC,CASRRTASYGYTF
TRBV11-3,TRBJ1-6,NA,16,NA,TGTGCCAGCAGCTTAGGAGGTCAAGGACTGAATTCACCCCTCCACTTT,CASSLGGQGLNSPLHF
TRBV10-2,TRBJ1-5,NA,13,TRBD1,TGCGCCAGCACTCCGACAGGGGGTCAGCCCCAGCATTTT,CASTPTGGQPQHF
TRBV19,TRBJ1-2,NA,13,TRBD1,TGTGCCACCACTGACAGGGGGCGATTTGGCTACACCTTC,CATTDRGRFGYTF
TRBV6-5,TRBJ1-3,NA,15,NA,TGTGCCAGCAGTTACTCGGCAGACTCTGGAAACACCATATATTTT,CASSYSADSGNTIYF
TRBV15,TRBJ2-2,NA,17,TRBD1,TGTGCCACCAGCAGAGACCCGGGACAGGAGGCCGCCGGGGAGCTGTTTTTT,CATSRDPGQEAAGELFF
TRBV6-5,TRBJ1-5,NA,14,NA,TGTGCCAGCAGTCCTCGGGGGGCCAATCAGCCCCAGCATTTT,CASSPRGANQPQHF
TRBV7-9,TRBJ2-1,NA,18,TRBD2,TGTGCCAGCAGCCCAGTTCCCCTTAGCGGGAACTCCTACAATGAGCAGTTCTTC,CASSPVPLSGNSYNEQFF
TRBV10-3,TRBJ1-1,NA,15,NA,TGTGCCATCAGTCGCCTGGGACATGAGAACACTGAAGCTTTCTTT,CAISRLGHENTEAFF
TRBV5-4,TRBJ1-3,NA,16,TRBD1,TGTGCCAGCACCGAAAGCCAGGGGGTCGGTCGCGACACCATATATTTT,CASTESQGVGRDTIYF
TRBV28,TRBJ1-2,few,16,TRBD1,TGTGCCAGCAGTTCACTCACCGGGACAGGGGGGTATGGCTACACCTTC,CASSSLTGTGGYGYTF
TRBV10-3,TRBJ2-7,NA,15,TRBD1,TGTGCCATCAGTGAGTCGGGGCAGGGGGCCTACGAGCAGTACTTC,CAISESGQGAYEQYF
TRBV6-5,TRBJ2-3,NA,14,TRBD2,TGTGCCAGCAGTTACACTCATCTAGCGGGGGATTCTTATTTT,CASSYTHLAGDSYF
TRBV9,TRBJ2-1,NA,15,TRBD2,TGTGCCAGCAGCCTCACTAGCGGGGACTACAATGAGCAGTTCTTC,CASSLTSGDYNEQFF
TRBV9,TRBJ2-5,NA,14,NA,TGTGCCAGCAGCGTAGGATCTAGAAGTGAGACCCAGTACTTC,CASSVGSRSETQYF
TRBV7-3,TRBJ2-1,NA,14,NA,TGTGCCAGCAGCTTCGCGGGGAAAGACAATGAGCAGTTCTTC,CASSFAGKDNEQFF
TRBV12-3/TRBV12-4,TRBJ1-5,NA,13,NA,TGTGCCAGCAGTCCCCCCCAGGGATGGCCCCAGCATTTT,CASSPPQGWPQHF
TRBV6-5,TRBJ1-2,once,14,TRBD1,TGTGCCAGCTGCAAGGGACAGCAGGTCTATGGCTACACCTTC,CASCKGQQVYGYTF
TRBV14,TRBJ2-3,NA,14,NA,TGTGCCAGCAGCCAAGTTCAGCGAGCAGATACGCAGTATTTT,CASSQVQRADTQYF
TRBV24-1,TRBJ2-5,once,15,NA,TGTGCCACCAGTGATTTTGGGCTAGCCATGGAGACCCAGTACTTC,CATSDFGLAMETQYF
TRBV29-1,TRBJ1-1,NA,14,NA,TGCAGCGTTGTACTGACCGGGAGGAACACTGAAGCTTTCTTT,CSVVLTGRNTEAFF
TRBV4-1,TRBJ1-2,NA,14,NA,TGCGCCAGCAGTCGAGACAGTCTTAACTATGGCTACACCTTC,CASSRDSLNYGYTF
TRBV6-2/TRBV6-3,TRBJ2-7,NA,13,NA,TGTGCCAGCAGTTACTCGAGTTCTCGGGAGCAGTACTTC,CASSYSSSREQYF
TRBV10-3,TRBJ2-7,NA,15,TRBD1,TGTGCCATCAGTGAAGGGACAGTGAGCTCCTACGAGCAGTACTTC,CAISEGTVSSYEQYF
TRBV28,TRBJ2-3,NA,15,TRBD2,TGTGCCAGCAGGGGGACTAGCGGGTTCACAGATACGCAGTATTTT,CASRGTSGFTDTQYF